Listed here are 19 T cell receptor beta chains from one sample, sequenced in a study of T cells in Graves' hyperthyroidism and ophthalmopathy (dated by TCRdb to 2018 to 2020). Libraries were made using multiplex PCR. The listed sequencing device is Illumina HiSeq 2000. The TCR beta CDR3 regions were amplified from the RNA transcripts. The first round of RT-PCR for the TCR CDR3 was performed with the HTBI primer set and the Qiagen OneStep RT-PCR kit. Clones were called with MiXCR by TCRdb after fastp trimmed the public reads at Q25, and only in-frame beta chains were retained. Every CDR3 protein is listed once, alongside the most common genes and DNA of its rows. The sample table records hundreds of thousands of distinct CDR3 sequences; about a third of these occur just once. The top ten constitute less than 35% of the sample. Sequenced material: blood. The receptors here all came from a woman aged 35 to 49 with Graves' hyperthyroidism.

The chain is built from TRBV19 and TRBJ1-1, with D possibly matching TRBD1 (6 bases). Germline CDR1 LNHDA, CDR2 SQIVND (reference sequence). The CDR3 totals 14 residues. V lost 6 bases to trimming and J lost 5 bases, with 16 bases between them. CDR3 DNA: TGTGCCAGTAGGGTGGGGGCGGGGGCGACTGAAGCTTTCTTT. Translation: CASRVGAGATEAFF.

The rearrangement links TRBV29-1 to TRBJ2-7, with D uncertain. The V end was cut by 8 bases, the J end by 1 base, with 15 bases between. The germline V gene encodes CDR1 SQVTM and CDR2 ANQGSEA. This CDR3 comprises 13 residues. This CDR3 is CSSLQVTSYEQYF. The CDR3 region has the DNA TGCAGCAGTTTGCAGGTAACATCCTACGAGCAGTACTTC.

The chain has TRBV20-1 and TRBJ1-6; perhaps TRBD1 as D (6 bases). CDR3 length: 13 amino acids. CDR1 and CDR2 from the germline V gene are DFQATT and SNEGSKA (reference sequence). Trimming shortened V by 0 bases and J by 9 bases, and 9 bases separated the two germline ends. The CDR3 protein is CSARDTGSSPLHF. As DNA, the CDR3 is TGCAGTGCTAGAGATACAGGGTCTTCACCCCTCCACTTT.

This clonotype has just a few counts. The J gene is TRBJ1-2, the V gene TRBV5-1; no clear D gene. The length of the CDR3 is 15 residues. V lost 0 bases, J lost 8 bases, and 17 bases lay in between. Germline-derived CDR1 and CDR2 are SGHRS and YFSETQ. CDR3 coding DNA: TGCGCCAGCAGCTTGGCTGGACCCCAGTTGGGAGGCTACACCTTC. Its translation: CASSLAGPQLGGYTF.

This clonotype has at least ten counts. J is TRBJ1-1 and V is TRBV19; no reliable D call. V lost 10 bases and J 5 bases, leaving 11 bases between the germline ends. Germline CDR1 and CDR2: LNHDA and SQIVND (reference sequence). This CDR3 region has 11 residues. CDR3 nucleotides: TGTGCCACCCAGGTCGGTACTGAAGCTTTCTTT. This sequence encodes CATQVGTEAFF. The variable domain in full, completed from reference TRBV19 and TRBJ1-1, reads DGGITQSPKYLFRKEGQNVTLSCEQNLNHDAMYWYRQDPGQGLRLIYYSQIVNDFQKGDIAEGYSVSREKKESFPLTVTSAQKNPTAFYLCATQVGTEAFFGQGTRLTVV.

This clonotype was recorded many times. The rearrangement joins TRBV29-1 to TRBJ1-1; D unclear. The CDR3 has 12 residues. Germline assignment: CDR1 SQVTM and CDR2 ANQGSEA. The V end was cut by 0 bases, the J end by 1 base, with 3 bases between. The CDR3 here is CSVEDSNTEAFF. Written as DNA, the CDR3 is TGCAGCGTTGAAGATTCGAACACTGAAGCTTTCTTT.

This clonotype was recorded a few times. This chain uses TRBV19 with TRBJ2-6, with D possibly being TRBD1 (6 bases). Germline values: CDR1 LNHDA, CDR2 SQIVND (reference sequence). Between the trimmed V and J ends, which lost 11 bases and 0 bases, there was a span of 17 bases. There are 16 residues in the CDR3. The CDR3 is CAWGGQPYSGANVLTF. CDR3 DNA sequence: TGTGCCTGGGGTGGACAGCCCTACTCTGGGGCCAACGTCCTGACTTTC.

This clonotype was seen at least ten times. V and J are TRBV10-3 and TRBJ1-3, with TRBD1 identical over 9 bases. V lost 7 bases to trimming and J lost 4 bases; unmatched junction nucleotides: 8. The CDR3 has 15 amino acids. Per the germline V gene, CDR1 is ENHRY and CDR2 is SYGVKD. DNA for the CDR3: TGTGCCATCACACGGGACAGGGTATCGGGAAACACCATATATTTT. Amino acid sequence: CAITRDRVSGNTIYF.

This clonotype was found many times. This rearrangement joins TRBV25-1 to TRBJ2-7; TRBD1 agrees at 8 bases. The CDR3 is 15 residues long. V trimming: 4 bases; J trimming: 2 bases; junction bases outside the gene matches: 7. Germline V gene data show CDR1 as MGHDK and CDR2 as SYGVNS. As DNA, the CDR3 is TGTGCCAGCAGTGGACAGGGGCCCCTTACCTACGAGCAGTACTTC. Amino acid sequence: CASSGQGPLTYEQYF.

The CDR3 DNA is TGTGCCAGCAGTGAGGCTCCGGGATTGGGGGGTGAAGCTTTCTTT. It translates to CASSEAPGLGGEAFF. This sequence joins TRBV2 and TRBJ1-1; D may be TRBD1 (5 bases). Germline V gives CDR1 SNHLY, CDR2 FYNNEI. V was cut by 3 bases and J by 7 bases, with 18 bases left in between. The CDR3 is 15 residues long. Full variable domain (outside the CDR3, taken from reference TRBV2 and TRBJ1-1): EPEVTQTPSHQVTQMGQEVILRCVPISNHLYFYWYRQILGQKVEFLVSFYNNEISEKSEIFDDQFSVERPDGSNFTLKIRSTKLEDSAMYFCASSEAPGLGGEAFFGQGTRLTVV.

In this sample, this clonotype turned up a few times. The V gene is TRBV9, the J gene TRBJ2-7, with D maybe TRBD2 (5 bases). The V gene's germline CDR1 is SGDLS and CDR2 YYNGEE. This CDR3 is 15 amino acids long. The V end was cut by 0 bases, the J end by 2 bases, with 12 bases between. CDR3 residues: CASSVGEGRTYEQYF. CDR3 bases: TGTGCCAGCAGCGTAGGAGAGGGCCGAACCTACGAGCAGTACTTC.

V gene TRBV24-1 combines with J gene TRBJ1-2, with D possibly being TRBD1 (5 bases). CDR3 length: 16 residues. Germline V gene data show CDR1 as KGHDR and CDR2 as SFDVKD. V lost 2 bases, J lost 7 bases, and 19 bases lay in between. CDR3 sequence (DNA): TGTGCCACCAGTGATTCCGGGACGAGGGGCTACGGTGGCTACACCTTC. Translation: CATSDSGTRGYGGYTF.

This chain joins TRBV9 and TRBJ1-3; D remains ambiguous. CDR1 and CDR2 from the germline V gene are SGDLS and YYNGEE. V lost 0 bases to trimming and J lost 4 bases, with 8 bases between them. The CDR3 runs 14 residues. CDR3 protein: CASSVERVGNTIYF. In nucleotides, the CDR3 is TGTGCCAGCAGCGTAGAGAGGGTAGGAAACACCATATATTTT.

The chain combines TRBV20-1 with TRBJ1-1; tentative D call: TRBD1 (6 bases). V shed 0 bases and J shed 2 bases, with 19 bases lying between them. This CDR3 region has 17 residues. Germline CDR1 and CDR2: DFQATT and SNEGSKA (reference sequence). The chain's CDR3 is CSARDRIPQGFNTEAFF. In DNA form, the CDR3 reads TGCAGTGCTAGAGATCGAATCCCCCAGGGGTTCAACACTGAAGCTTTCTTT.

This clonotype was detected many times. This chain uses TRBV20-1 with TRBJ1-2; D call uncertain. V lost 5 bases and J 8 bases, leaving 15 bases between the germline ends. CDR1 is DFQATT and CDR2 is SNEGSKA in the germline V gene (reference sequence). The CDR3 runs 12 residues. The CDR3, as DNA: TGCAGTGCTCCACGGGTGGCTATCGGCTACACCTTC. Protein: CSAPRVAIGYTF.

This chain links TRBV4-3 with TRBJ1-3; D gene uncertain. The V gene's germline CDR1 is LGHNA and CDR2 YSLEER. The V end lost 0 bases, the J end lost 3 bases, and 9 bases lay between the germline ends. The CDR3 runs 15 residues. This CDR3 reads CASSQDLASGNTIYF. CDR3 DNA: TGCGCCAGCAGCCAAGATCTGGCTAGTGGAAACACCATATATTTT.

This clonotype occurred many times. The chain links TRBV9 to TRBJ2-7, with no clear D. This CDR3 is 13 amino acids long. Trimming pared 0 bases from V and 4 bases from J, leaving 8 bases between. Germline lookup yields CDR1 SGDLS and CDR2 YYNGEE. The CDR3 protein is CASSVGVGYEQYF. The CDR3 DNA sequence: TGTGCCAGCAGCGTAGGGGTTGGATACGAGCAGTACTTC.

V and J are TRBV4-1 and TRBJ1-4; D remains ambiguous. CDR1 and CDR2 (germline): MGHRA, YSYEKL. The V end was cut by 0 bases, the J end by 6 bases, with 5 bases between. The CDR3 consists of 13 residues. DNA for the CDR3: TGCGCCAGCAGCCAAGAGACTGATGAAAAACTGTTTTTT. Translating gives CASSQETDEKLFF.

This clonotype was observed a single time. The CDR3 region is CASSPGLAGDRSPLHF. In nucleotides, the CDR3 is TGTGCCAGTAGTCCGGGACTAGCGGGGGATCGGTCACCCCTCCACTTT. The rearrangement links TRBV19 to TRBJ1-6, with D possibly being TRBD1 (5 bases). Per germline, CDR1 LNHDA and CDR2 SQIVND (reference sequence). The V end was cut by 5 bases, the J end by 10 bases, with 21 bases between. The CDR3 covers 16 residues. Looking up the rest from reference TRBV19 and TRBJ1-6 gives the full variable domain: DGGITQSPKYLFRKEGQNVTLSCEQNLNHDAMYWYRQDPGQGLRLIYYSQIVNDFQKGDIAEGYSVSREKKESFPLTVTSAQKNPTAFYLCASSPGLAGDRSPLHFGNGTRLTVT.